The 6 T cell receptor beta chains below all came from one sample that was sequenced in a study of identifying expanded T cells in peripheral blood. Repertoires were generated with immunoSEQ multiplex PCR, while TCRdb's copy carries only in-frame clones and drops some. In the table there are roughly 63,000 clones, around four fifths of which are singletons. The source material was blood. These receptors were collected from a person aged 18 to 75 in good health.

The chain uses TRBV30 and TRBJ2-6, with D unresolved. The V gene lost 3 bases and the J gene lost 0 bases, with 3 bases spanning the gap. CDR1 and CDR2 from the germline V gene are GTSNPN and SVGIG (reference sequence). The CDR3 spans 13 residues. This CDR3 is CAWSDSGANVLTF. In DNA form, the CDR3 reads TGTGCCTGGAGCGACTCTGGGGCCAACGTCCTGACTTTC.

This chain links TRBV7-2 with TRBJ1-6; 7 bases agree with TRBD1. Germline V CDR1 and CDR2: SGHTA, FQGNSA. The CDR3 sequence is 13 residues long. The V segment lost 5 bases and the J segment 14 bases; nucleotides outside the gene matches: 9. CDR3 DNA sequence: TGTGCCAGCAGCCCAGGGACAGCAGGTTCCCTCCACTTT. Its protein product is CASSPGTAGSLHF.

This chain connects TRBV20-1 to TRBJ1-1; D remains unclear. CDR3 length: 10 residues. Germline-derived CDR1 and CDR2 are DFQATT and SNEGSKA (reference sequence). Trimming stripped 6 bases from V and 8 bases from J, with 10 bases between. The CDR3 bases are TGCAGTGCCCTATTTACAGAAGCTTTCTTT. It encodes CSALFTEAFF.

In this sample, this clone turned up once. This chain uses TRBV7-3 with TRBJ1-2, with 7 nucleotides matching TRBD1. CDR3 length equals 17 residues. The ends lost 3 bases at V and 2 bases at J; junction bases unmatched: 12. Germline V gives CDR1 SGHTA, CDR2 FQGTGA. This CDR3 is CASSFSTGNYLNYGYTF. CDR3 coding DNA: TGTGCCAGCAGCTTTTCGACAGGGAATTATTTAAACTATGGCTACACCTTC.

This chain joins TRBV19 and TRBJ1-2; D remains ambiguous. The CDR3 is made up of 13 amino acids. Looked up from germline, CDR1 is LNHDA and CDR2 is SQIVND (reference sequence). The V gene lost 7 bases and the J gene lost 7 bases, with 16 bases spanning the gap. CDR3 residues: CASKFRLHSGYTF. CDR3 nucleotides: TGTGCCAGTAAGTTTCGACTACACTCTGGCTACACCTTC.

The chain recombines TRBV6-1 with TRBJ2-3; D perhaps matches TRBD2 (5 bases). CDR1 and CDR2 from the germline V gene are MNHNS and SASEGT. V gave up 7 bases and J gave up 8 bases, with 13 bases separating them. There are 12 residues in the CDR3. The CDR3 sequence is CASNLAEGTQYF. In DNA form, the CDR3 reads TGTGCCAGCAATCTAGCCGAGGGTACGCAGTATTTT.